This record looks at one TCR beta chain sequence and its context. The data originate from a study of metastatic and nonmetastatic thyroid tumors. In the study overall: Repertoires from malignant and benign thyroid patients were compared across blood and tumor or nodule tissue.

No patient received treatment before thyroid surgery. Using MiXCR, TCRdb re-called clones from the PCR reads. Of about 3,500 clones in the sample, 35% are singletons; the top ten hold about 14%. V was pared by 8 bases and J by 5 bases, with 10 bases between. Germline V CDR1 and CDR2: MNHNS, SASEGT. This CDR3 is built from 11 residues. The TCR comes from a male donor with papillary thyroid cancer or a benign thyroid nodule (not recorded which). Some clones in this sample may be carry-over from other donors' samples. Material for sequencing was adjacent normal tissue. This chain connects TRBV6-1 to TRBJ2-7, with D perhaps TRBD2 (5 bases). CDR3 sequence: CASQLDHEQYF. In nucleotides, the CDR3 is TGTGCCAGCCAACTAGACCACGAGCAGTACTTC.